This entry features one T cell receptor (beta chain) sequence. This specimen belongs to a study of PD-L1 blockade in urothelial cancer. Study background: Investigators checked blood 3 weeks (second dose) and 6 weeks after treatment start.

Sample time point: pretreatment peripheral blood. Produced via immunoSEQ multiplex PCR; TCRdb's table is partial and in-frame only. The table records 50,000 to 65,000 clones, around 81% of them present only once. Sample: PBMCs, taken around atezolizumab (anti-PD-L1) treatment. This sequence originates from a man aged 65 to 79 with urothelial cancer.

The CDR3 is CASSSTPTNEKLFF. The CDR3 nucleotides are TGCGCCAGCAGCTCCACTCCAACTAATGAAAAACTGTTTTTT. The V gene is TRBV5-1, the J gene TRBJ1-4, with unresolved D. The CDR3 is 14 amino acids. V was clipped by 3 bases and J by 0 bases, with 6 bases between them. Per the germline V gene, CDR1 is SGHRS and CDR2 is YFSETQ.